The T cell receptor (beta chain) under discussion was sequenced for a study of T cells in Graves' hyperthyroidism and ophthalmopathy. TCR beta CDR3 sequences were amplified from RNA transcripts. A first-round RT-PCR of the TCR CDR3 used the HTBI primer set. Each CDR3 protein is one row after TCRdb ran MiXCR on the multiplex PCR reads. The sample has around 440,000 distinct CDR3 sequences; 15% to 17% are singletons. V lost 8 bases, J lost 8 bases, and 9 bases stayed unmatched. Germline V CDR1 and CDR2: SNHLY, FYNNEI. CDR3 length: 14 residues. There are many counts of this clonotype. The source is a woman aged 18 to 35 with Graves' hyperthyroidism. The sequenced material came from blood. The V call is TRBV2, the J call TRBJ2-1; 10 bases line up with TRBD1. CDR3: CASFRQGAYDEQFF. In nucleotides, the CDR3 is TGTGCCAGCTTCAGACAGGGGGCGTACGATGAGCAGTTCTTC. The whole variable domain, filled in from reference TRBV2 and TRBJ2-1, reads EPEVTQTPSHQVTQMGQEVILRCVPISNHLYFYWYRQILGQKVEFLVSFYNNEISEKSEIFDDQFSVERPDGSNFTLKIRSTKLEDSAMYFCASFRQGAYDEQFFGPGTRLTVL.